This passage covers 29 T cell receptor beta chains from one sample sequenced in a study of cytomegalovirus exposure and HLA in healthy donors. The PCR contained 60 Vbeta and 13 Jbeta primers. Method: immunoSEQ multiplex PCR; TCRdb's copy keeps in-frame clones and lacks some. Found here are about 130,000 clones; the top ten clones hold 1.5% to 1.8%. The sequencing input was PBMCs. The receptor set was obtained from a middle-aged woman in good health and CMV-seronegative.

The V call is TRBV2, the J call TRBJ1-5; D gene ambiguous. In germline, CDR1 is SNHLY, CDR2 FYNNEI. The germline V and J ends were trimmed by 6 bases and 8 bases, with 11 bases remaining between them. This CDR3 is 12 amino acids long. The CDR3 sequence is CASRSRDEPQHF. Here the CDR3 DNA reads TGTGCCAGCAGAAGCCGGGATGAGCCCCAGCATTTT.

The chain carries TRBV10-3 and TRBJ1-2, with D possibly TRBD1 on 6 matching bases. Germline lookup yields CDR1 ENHRY and CDR2 SYGVKD. V was pared by 3 bases and J by 8 bases, with 19 bases between. CDR3 size: 15 residues. CDR3 nucleotides: TGTGCCATCAGTGAAAGTTTGAGTCTCACAGGGGGCTACACCTTC. Its protein product is CAISESLSLTGGYTF.

This rearrangement joins TRBV2 to TRBJ2-5, with TRBD2 identical over 12 bases. The CDR3 is 18 residues long. Per the germline V gene, CDR1 is SNHLY and CDR2 is FYNNEI. The V segment lost 3 bases and the J segment 5 bases; nucleotides outside the gene matches: 13. CDR3 amino acids: CASSEGGLAGAEGETQYF. In DNA form, the CDR3 reads TGTGCCAGCAGTGAGGGGGGACTAGCGGGTGCGGAGGGGGAGACCCAGTACTTC.

The V and J genes are TRBV5-4 and TRBJ2-5, with TRBD1 identical over 11 bases. V shed 4 bases, J shed 5 bases, and the junction held 13 bases outside the gene matches. The CDR3 sequence is 17 residues long. Germline assignment: CDR1 SGHNT and CDR2 YYREEE (reference sequence). The CDR3 DNA is TGTGCCAGCAGCGGGAACCTAGGACAGGGGGCCGGGGAGACCCAGTACTTC. Protein product: CASSGNLGQGAGETQYF.

The chain joins TRBV5-4 to TRBJ2-1, with D unresolved. The germline V gene encodes CDR1 SGHNT and CDR2 YYREEE (reference sequence). Trimming cost V 1 base and J 4 bases, with 6 bases left between them. The CDR3 has 13 residues. This CDR3 is CASSLNEYNEQFF. CDR3 coding DNA: TGTGCCAGCAGCTTGAACGAGTACAATGAGCAGTTCTTC.

The CDR3 is CASSLEQETQYF. CDR3 bases: TGTGCCAGCTCACTTGAGCAAGAGACCCAGTACTTC. The chain has TRBV18 and TRBJ2-5; D is undetermined. This CDR3 region has 12 residues. CDR1 and CDR2 from the germline V gene are KGHSH and LQKENI. Trimming shortened V by 4 bases and J by 2 bases, and 5 bases separated the two germline ends.

The chain couples TRBV5-1 to TRBJ1-1; TRBD1 matches 7 bases. The CDR3 consists of 15 residues. CDR1 and CDR2 (germline): SGHRS, YFSETQ. Trimming at V came to 4 bases and at J to 1 base, leaving 7 bases not matched to a gene. CDR3 loop: CASSESGQPNTEAFF. The CDR3 DNA sequence: TGCGCCAGCAGCGAATCGGGACAGCCGAACACTGAAGCTTTCTTT.

This sequence joins TRBV14 and TRBJ2-4; no definite D call. V was pared by 4 bases and J by 0 bases, with 7 bases between. This CDR3 comprises 14 residues. Germline assignment: CDR1 SGHDN and CDR2 FVKESK. DNA for the CDR3: TGTGCCAGCAGCCGGAGTTTAGCCAAAAACATTCAGTACTTC. This codes for CASSRSLAKNIQYF.

This chain's CDR3 is CASSVGQTSTDTQYF. Here the CDR3 DNA reads TGTGCCAGCAGTGTCGGACAGACAAGCACAGATACGCAGTATTTT. The chain has TRBV2 and TRBJ2-3; TRBD1 is a possible D gene (6 bases). V lost 4 bases, J lost 0 bases, and 11 bases lay in between. CDR1 SNHLY and CDR2 FYNNEI come from the germline V gene. The CDR3 is 15 amino acids.

The rearrangement joins TRBV2 to TRBJ2-1; D perhaps matches TRBD2 (5 bases). Between the trimmed V and J ends, which lost 5 bases and 10 bases, there was a span of 18 bases. Per the germline V gene, CDR1 is SNHLY and CDR2 is FYNNEI. The CDR3 covers 14 residues. The CDR3 loop is CASSRGRLAREQFF. In DNA, the CDR3 is TGTGCCAGCAGTCGAGGAAGGCTAGCCCGGGAGCAGTTCTTC.

The rearrangement uses TRBV7-2 and TRBJ1-2, with D possibly being TRBD1 (5 bases). The CDR3 is made up of 13 amino acids. V shed 5 bases and J shed 8 bases, with 15 bases lying between them. The germline CDR1 and CDR2 sequences are SGHTA and FQGNSA. CDR3 protein: CASSPSGRGGYTF. In DNA form, the CDR3 reads TGTGCCAGCAGCCCGTCGGGACGGGGGGGCTACACCTTC.

The V call is TRBV7-9, the J call TRBJ2-5, with 11 positions matching TRBD2. J lost 4 bases, V lost 5 bases, and 6 bases had no gene match. The germline gives CDR1 SEHNR, CDR2 FQNEAQ (reference sequence). The CDR3 spans 15 residues. The CDR3 protein is CASSTRLAGPETQYF. Here the CDR3 DNA reads TGTGCCAGCAGCACGAGACTAGCGGGGCCAGAGACCCAGTACTTC.

The chain carries TRBV6-6 and TRBJ2-1; possibly TRBD2 for D (6 bases). The ends were cut back, 4 bases at V and 7 bases at J, with 17 bases in the middle. Per germline, CDR1 MNHNY and CDR2 SVGAGI (reference sequence). This CDR3 region has 15 residues. The CDR3 coding sequence is TGTGCCAGCAGTTCGACCCCGGGAGAGCCTAATGAGCAGTTCTTC. Translation gives CASSSTPGEPNEQFF.

The chain links TRBV4-3 to TRBJ1-2; D is unclear. CDR3 size: 14 residues. V gave up 6 bases and J gave up 3 bases, with 14 bases separating them. Germline V gene lookup returns CDR1 LGHNA and CDR2 YSLEER. For the CDR3, the DNA is TGCGCCAGCAGTCGGTCGGGGAGGGACTATGGCTACACCTTC. Protein: CASSRSGRDYGYTF.

The chain recombines TRBV19 with TRBJ2-5, with D perhaps matching TRBD2 (6 bases). The CDR3 totals 14 residues. V lost 5 bases and J 2 bases, leaving 12 bases between the germline ends. From germline, CDR1 is LNHDA and CDR2 SQIVND (reference sequence). The chain's CDR3 is CASSPSGVQETQYF. CDR3 in DNA: TGTGCCAGTAGTCCCTCGGGAGTACAAGAGACCCAGTACTTC.

This chain connects TRBV10-3 to TRBJ1-5; TRBD1 is a possible D gene (6 bases). CDR1 is ENHRY and CDR2 is SYGVKD in the germline V gene. This CDR3 is built from 16 residues. The ends were cut back, 0 bases at V and 11 bases at J, with 20 bases in the middle. CDR3 sequence: CAISESEGGGTGSQHF. As DNA, the CDR3 is TGTGCCATCAGTGAGTCTGAGGGAGGGGGAACGGGTTCCCAGCATTTT.

The rearrangement joins TRBV5-1 to TRBJ2-5; D unresolved. Per germline, CDR1 SGHRS and CDR2 YFSETQ. V gave up 3 bases and J gave up 4 bases, with 13 bases separating them. The CDR3 is made up of 14 amino acids. DNA for the CDR3: TGCGCCAGCAGCTCCCGGCTGGCAGGAGAGACCCAGTACTTC. Its translation is CASSSRLAGETQYF.

The rearrangement links TRBV7-3 to TRBJ2-3, with 8 bases aligning to TRBD2. Germline loops: CDR1 SGHTA, CDR2 FQGTGA. The CDR3 is made up of 16 amino acids. With 6 bases clipped from V and 2 bases from J, the junction kept 10 bases outside the gene matches. As DNA, the CDR3 is TGTGCCAGCAGTCGAGGGGCGGGGGGTCTCACAGATACGCAGTATTTT. Translating it yields CASSRGAGGLTDTQYF.

V and J are TRBV5-5 and TRBJ1-1; 8 bases align to TRBD1. CDR1 and CDR2 (germline): SGHKS, YYEKEE (reference sequence). The V segment lost 4 bases and the J segment 5 bases; nucleotides outside the gene matches: 7. This CDR3 spans 14 amino acids. The CDR3 spells CASSLTGGRTEAFF. DNA of the CDR3: TGTGCCAGCAGCCTTACAGGGGGGAGGACTGAAGCTTTCTTT.

The CDR3 sequence is CASSRTGTEAFF. CDR3 nucleotides: TGTGCCAGCAGTCGGACAGGAACTGAAGCTTTCTTT. The genes are TRBV6-5 and TRBJ1-1, with TRBD1 matching 7 bases. CDR3 length: 12 residues. Germline CDR1 and CDR2: MNHEY and SVGAGI. Germline trimming cut 5 bases from V and 5 bases from J; bases unmatched to any gene: 2.

V is TRBV6-1 and J is TRBJ1-2; no clear D. The V and J ends lost 0 bases and 7 bases respectively, with 9 bases between them. The germline V gene encodes CDR1 MNHNS and CDR2 SASEGT. The CDR3 has 13 residues. CDR3 sequence (DNA): TGTGCCAGCAGTGAAGCTAGAGGGTCTGGCTACACCTTC. Its protein product is CASSEARGSGYTF.

The V call is TRBV5-5, the J call TRBJ1-2; TRBD1 is a possible D gene (6 bases). The ends were cut back, 2 bases at V and 3 bases at J, with 20 bases in the middle. The CDR3 runs to 17 residues. Per germline, CDR1 SGHKS and CDR2 YYEKEE (reference sequence). CDR3 nucleotides: TGTGCCAGCAGCTTCTCGGGGGGCAGGCTCTTCGACTATGGCTACACCTTC. This encodes CASSFSGGRLFDYGYTF.

The J gene is TRBJ2-2, the V gene TRBV4-3, with a possible D match to TRBD2 (5 bases). This CDR3 has 15 amino acids. Germline V gives CDR1 LGHNA, CDR2 YSLEER. V shed 0 bases and J shed 8 bases, with 13 bases lying between them. CDR3 sequence: CASSQEWGAAGELFF. For the CDR3, the DNA is TGCGCCAGCAGCCAAGAATGGGGAGCCGCGGGGGAGCTGTTTTTT.

The chain uses TRBV11-2 and TRBJ1-5; the D is unclear. The germline gives CDR1 SGHAT, CDR2 FQNNGV. This CDR3 has 14 residues. The V end was cut by 5 bases, the J end by 4 bases, with 12 bases between. The CDR3 here is CASSLSTGNQPQHF. The CDR3 DNA reads TGTGCCAGCAGCCTATCGACGGGGAATCAGCCCCAGCATTTT.

V and J are TRBV2 and TRBJ1-2; TRBD1 matches at 7 bases. The CDR3 covers 14 residues. Germline V lookup: CDR1 SNHLY, CDR2 FYNNEI. Losses at the gene ends were 8 bases for V and 6 bases for J; bases not matched to a gene: 12. This CDR3 reads CASGMTGTSDGYTF. CDR3 coding DNA: TGTGCCAGCGGAATGACAGGGACCTCCGATGGCTACACCTTC. Variable domain in full (rest from reference TRBV2 and TRBJ1-2): EPEVTQTPSHQVTQMGQEVILRCVPISNHLYFYWYRQILGQKVEFLVSFYNNEISEKSEIFDDQFSVERPDGSNFTLKIRSTKLEDSAMYFCASGMTGTSDGYTFGSGTRLTVV.

The chain links TRBV4-1 to TRBJ1-2; D may be TRBD1 (6 bases). CDR1 MGHRA and CDR2 YSYEKL come from the germline V gene. Trimming stripped 3 bases from V and 3 bases from J, with 8 bases between. This CDR3 comprises 13 residues. This chain's CDR3 is CASSQGADYGYTF. In DNA form, the CDR3 reads TGCGCCAGCAGCCAGGGGGCCGACTATGGCTACACCTTC.

The chain is built from TRBV4-2 and TRBJ2-1; 9 nucleotides line up with TRBD2. Germline loops: CDR1 LGHNA, CDR2 YNFKEQ. The CDR3 runs 18 residues. The junction had 9 bases not matched to a gene; V was cut back by 0 bases and J by 3 bases. CDR3 nucleotides: TGTGCCAGCAGCCAAGATCCAGGATCTAGCGGGGTCTACAATGAGCAGTTCTTC. The encoded protein is CASSQDPGSSGVYNEQFF.

This sequence joins TRBV6-1 and TRBJ1-2; D possibly corresponds to TRBD1 (6 bases). V shed 9 bases and J shed 7 bases, with 21 bases lying between them. The CDR3 loop spans 14 amino acids. Germline V gene lookup returns CDR1 MNHNS and CDR2 SASEGT. CDR3 residues: CASLGGPYDSGYTF. The CDR3 DNA reads as TGTGCCAGTCTAGGGGGTCCCTATGATAGTGGCTACACCTTC.

The chain recombines TRBV5-1 with TRBJ2-5, with D possibly matching TRBD1 (6 bases). V was cut by 2 bases and J by 5 bases, with 16 bases left in between. This CDR3 has 15 residues. CDR1 SGHRS and CDR2 YFSETQ come from the germline V gene. CDR3 sequence: CASSLQGSWAETQYF. CDR3 nucleotides: TGCGCCAGCAGCTTACAGGGCTCTTGGGCGGAGACCCAGTACTTC. Full variable domain (outside the CDR3, taken from reference TRBV5-1 and TRBJ2-5): KAGVTQTPRYLIKTRGQQVTLSCSPISGHRSVSWYQQTPGQGLQFLFEYFSETQRNKGNFPGRFSGRQFSNSRSEMNVSTLELGDSALYLCASSLQGSWAETQYFGPGTRLLVL.